These T cell receptor beta chains were read from a single sample in a study of T cell responses to AZD1222 COVID-19 vaccine. Sequencing was performed with immunoSEQ multiplex PCR; in TCRdb, only in-frame clones are kept and a portion is missing. The sample includes about 160,000 clones, about nine tenths of them seen just once. The specimen was peripheral blood, collected on day 0 of AZD1222 vaccination. These receptor sequences come from an adult in good health. Both conserved end residues are part of each CDR3. The D gene is left open where the match is weak. Size is omitted from some rows. Given values are once, few, many or a class for expanded clones.

size	V	D	J	DNA	CDR3
few	TRBV10-1	.	TRBJ1-2	TGCGCCAGCAGTCGTGGACGGAGGTCATATGGCTACACCTTC	CASSRGRRSYGYTF
.	TRBV5-1	.	TRBJ1-3	TGCGCCAGCAGCAGAGGACAGCGTAGCTCTGGAAACACCATATATTTT	CASSRGQRSSGNTIYF
few	TRBV7-2	.	TRBJ1-1	TGTGCCAGCAGCGGCGACAGAAACACTGAAGCTTTCTTT	CASSGDRNTEAFF
.	TRBV20-1	TRBD1	TRBJ1-5	TGCAGTGCTAGTCCAGGGGGGAGTCAGCCCCAGCATTTT	CSASPGGSQPQHF
.	TRBV27	TRBD1	TRBJ1-2	TGTGCCAGCAGTTTATCGACGGGACAGGGGGGTGGCTACACCTTC	CASSLSTGQGGGYTF
.	TRBV2	.	TRBJ1-3	TGTGCCAGCAATTTTGTTAGGAGCTCTGGAAACACCATATATTTT	CASNFVRSSGNTIYF
.	TRBV6-5	.	TRBJ2-2	TGTGCCAGCAGTTACTCGATTAGCCAGAACACCGGGGAGCTGTTTTTT	CASSYSISQNTGELFF
.	TRBV28	.	TRBJ1-5	TGTGCCAGCAGTTTAAGGGGGTTGGGCAATCAGCCCCAGCATTTT	CASSLRGLGNQPQHF
.	TRBV7-2	.	TRBJ1-4	TGTGCCAGCAGCTTAGAACCTCAATCTAGGGAAAAACTGTTTTTT	CASSLEPQSREKLFF
.	TRBV5-6	.	TRBJ2-1	TGTGCCAGCAGCTTGGAGATCGAGCAGTTCTTC	CASSLEIEQFF
.	TRBV19	.	TRBJ1-1	TGTGCCAGTAGTATCCCGCAGGGGAACACTGAAGCTTTCTTT	CASSIPQGNTEAFF
.	TRBV6-1	.	TRBJ1-5	TGTGCCAGCAGTGAACTGGGATTGGATCAGCCCCAGCATTTT	CASSELGLDQPQHF
.	TRBV7-2	.	TRBJ1-1	TGTGCCAGCAGCTTAGGACAACGATTTGAAGCTTTCTTT	CASSLGQRFEAFF
.	TRBV18	TRBD1	TRBJ2-2	TGTGCCAGCTCACCAAGAGGGACAGGGGGCACGGAGACCGGGGAGCTGTTTTTT	CASSPRGTGGTETGELFF